The next 30 T cell receptor beta chains were all read from a single sample in a study of cytomegalovirus exposure and HLA in healthy donors. The PCR was carried out with 60 Vbeta primers and 13 Jbeta primers. Profiled with immunoSEQ multiplex PCR; TCRdb holds only in-frame clones, not every one. Seen here are about 160,000 clones, about three quarters observed once, and the top ten hold about 1.4%. The specimen sequenced was PBMCs. Source of these receptors: a woman aged 25 to 45 in good health and CMV-seronegative.

This clone was seen more than once but under ten times. The chain employs TRBV6-5 and TRBJ1-3, with D tentatively TRBD1 (5 bases). V was cut by 0 bases and J by 3 bases, with 9 bases left in between. The CDR3 totals 15 residues. CDR1 and CDR2 from the germline V gene are MNHEY and SVGAGI. This CDR3 reads CASSYSAGVGNTIYF. CDR3 in DNA: TGTGCCAGCAGTTACTCAGCGGGGGTTGGAAACACCATATATTTT.

This chain uses TRBV19 with TRBJ1-5, with TRBD1 as a possible D gene (5 bases). CDR1 is LNHDA, CDR2 SQIVND, per germline (reference sequence). Trimming took off 3 bases at V and 6 bases at J, with 21 bases between the two ends. The CDR3 totals 17 residues. The CDR3 nucleotides read TGTGCCAGTAGTATCCAGGGAGGCGTAAGAGGCAGTCAGCCCCAGCATTTT. Its protein product is CASSIQGGVRGSQPQHF. Based on the CDR3 plus reference TRBV19 and TRBJ1-5, the full variable domain is DGGITQSPKYLFRKEGQNVTLSCEQNLNHDAMYWYRQDPGQGLRLIYYSQIVNDFQKGDIAEGYSVSREKKESFPLTVTSAQKNPTAFYLCASSIQGGVRGSQPQHFGDGTRLSIL.

This chain connects TRBV2 to TRBJ1-1, with D perhaps matching TRBD1 (5 bases). The ends were cut back, 3 bases at V and 4 bases at J, with 12 bases in the middle. Germline assignment: CDR1 SNHLY and CDR2 FYNNEI. This CDR3 has 14 amino acids. The CDR3 sequence is CASSERGGSTEAFF. In DNA form, the CDR3 reads TGTGCCAGCAGTGAGAGGGGCGGGAGCACTGAAGCTTTCTTT.

This clone was found once. The chain joins TRBV5-1 to TRBJ1-3, with TRBD1 matching 8 bases. Germline V CDR1 and CDR2: SGHRS, YFSETQ. The CDR3 runs to 18 residues. V was clipped by 0 bases and J by 0 bases; unmatched bases: 8. CDR3 DNA sequence: TGCGCCAGCAGCTTGGTTACAGGGGGGCCCTACTCTGGAAACACCATATATTTT. Residues: CASSLVTGGPYSGNTIYF.

This clone came up once. This chain connects TRBV7-9 to TRBJ2-1; D possibly corresponds to TRBD2 (6 bases). Germline assignment: CDR1 SEHNR and CDR2 FQNEAQ (reference sequence). This CDR3 comprises 18 residues. V shed 3 bases and J shed 7 bases, with 25 bases lying between them. The CDR3 DNA sequence: TGTGCCAGCAGCTTGCCCCTCGACCGGACCGGGGGTCGTAATGAGCAGTTCTTC. It encodes CASSLPLDRTGGRNEQFF.

The chain uses TRBV2 and TRBJ1-5; 8 bases are shared with TRBD1. Germline V gene data show CDR1 as SNHLY and CDR2 as FYNNEI. Losses at the gene ends were 6 bases for V and 7 bases for J; bases not matched to a gene: 5. This CDR3 is built from 13 residues. CDR3 bases: TGTGCCAGCAGCTTACAGGGGGGCCAGCCCCAGCATTTT. Encoded protein: CASSLQGGQPQHF.

The genes are TRBV7-2 and TRBJ1-6; D is unclear. The CDR3 loop spans 14 amino acids. Germline CDR1 is SGHTA and CDR2 is FQGNSA. Trimming took 1 base from V and 9 from J, leaving 10 bases between them. The CDR3 is CASSLGPGVSPLHF. CDR3 in DNA: TGTGCCAGCAGCTTAGGGCCCGGGGTTTCACCCCTCCACTTT. Based on the CDR3 plus reference TRBV7-2 and TRBJ1-6, the full variable domain is GAGVSQSPSNKVTEKGKDVELRCDPISGHTALYWYRQSLGQGLEFLIYFQGNSAPDKSGLPSDRFSAERTGGSVSTLTIQRTQQEDSAVYLCASSLGPGVSPLHFGNGTRLTVT.

V is TRBV5-4 and J is TRBJ1-6; 8 bases are a match to TRBD1. The CDR3 is made up of 15 amino acids. Germline loops: CDR1 SGHNT, CDR2 YYREEE (reference sequence). V lost 0 bases, J lost 9 bases, and 5 bases stayed unmatched. In DNA, the CDR3 is TGTGCCAGCAGCTTGGATCAGGGGGCGACTTCACCCCTCCACTTT. Its translation is CASSLDQGATSPLHF.

This clone was counted only a few times. V is TRBV5-6 and J is TRBJ1-1; 8 bases are a match to TRBD1. The CDR3 contains 18 residues. Per the germline V gene, CDR1 is SGHDT and CDR2 is YYEEEE. The V and J ends lost 3 bases and 5 bases, in that order; junction bases with no gene match: 18. The CDR3 DNA follows: TGTGCCAGCAGCTCCCTGGGGACAGGTGGGTGGGGACCGACTGAAGCTTTCTTT. Amino acid sequence: CASSSLGTGGWGPTEAFF.

This clone was detected only once. The chain links TRBV7-8 to TRBJ2-7; D perhaps matches TRBD1 (5 bases). The CDR3 has 14 residues. V lost 2 bases, J lost 6 bases, and 14 bases lay in between. Germline V lookup: CDR1 SGHVS, CDR2 FQNEAQ. The CDR3, as DNA: TGTGCCAGCAGCTTACTCCAGGGCGTAAGCGAGCAGTACTTC. This encodes CASSLLQGVSEQYF.

This chain joins TRBV2 and TRBJ1-5, with 7 nucleotides matching TRBD1. Germline loops: CDR1 SNHLY, CDR2 FYNNEI. With V trimmed by 0 bases and J by 3 bases, 2 bases remained unmatched. The CDR3 covers 15 residues. CDR3 bases: TGTGCCAGCAGTGAAGCGGGACAGTCCAATCAGCCCCAGCATTTT. It specifies CASSEAGQSNQPQHF.

The chain combines TRBV11-2 with TRBJ2-7, with D uncertain. The germline gives CDR1 SGHAT, CDR2 FQNNGV. V lost 0 bases and J 7 bases, leaving 10 bases between the germline ends. This CDR3 contains 13 residues. The CDR3 region is CASSLETSREQYF. The DNA of the CDR3 is TGTGCCAGCAGCTTAGAAACGTCTAGAGAGCAGTACTTC.

V gene TRBV18 combines with J gene TRBJ2-1, with D perhaps TRBD1 (6 bases). Between the trimmed V and J ends, which lost 6 bases and 0 bases, there was a span of 12 bases. Germline lookup yields CDR1 KGHSH and CDR2 LQKENI. The CDR3 is 15 residues long. The CDR3 nucleotides read TGTGCCAGCTCCCGACAGGCCAACTCCTACAATGAGCAGTTCTTC. Its translation: CASSRQANSYNEQFF.

The gene calls are TRBV6-6 and TRBJ1-2; D may be TRBD1 (5 bases). V lost 5 bases and J 10 bases, leaving 14 bases between the germline ends. The CDR3 has 12 amino acids. Germline V CDR1 and CDR2: MNHNY, SVGAGI (reference sequence). This CDR3 reads CASSTRGGHYTF. CDR3 sequence (DNA): TGTGCCAGCAGTACCCGGGGGGGTCACTACACCTTC.

J is TRBJ1-2 and V is TRBV7-9; TRBD1 aligns across 8 bases. The CDR3 totals 15 residues. Germline-derived CDR1 and CDR2 are SEHNR and FQNEAQ (reference sequence). The trim removed 2 bases at V and 2 bases at J, leaving 4 bases unmatched. CDR3 sequence reads: CASSLSGGINYGYTF. The CDR3 region has the DNA TGTGCCAGCAGCTTATCAGGGGGCATAAACTATGGCTACACCTTC. Full variable domain (rest looked up from reference TRBV7-9 and TRBJ1-2): DTGVSQNPRHKITKRGQNVTFRCDPISEHNRLYWYRQTLGQGPEFLTYFQNEAQLEKSRLLSDRFSAERPKGSFSTLEIQRTEQGDSAMYLCASSLSGGINYGYTFGSGTRLTVV.

This chain connects TRBV5-4 to TRBJ2-1; TRBD2 aligns across 8 bases. Germline values: CDR1 SGHNT, CDR2 YYREEE (reference sequence). The CDR3 sequence is 15 residues long. V trimming: 4 bases; J trimming: 9 bases; junction bases outside the gene matches: 12. CDR3 coding DNA: TGTGCCAGCAGCCCCGAGCGGGGGCCGGGGGTTGAGCAGTTCTTC. Its protein product is CASSPERGPGVEQFF. Using reference TRBV5-4 and TRBJ2-1 for the parts outside the CDR3, the full variable domain is ETGVTQSPTHLIKTRGQQVTLRCSSQSGHNTVSWYQQALGQGPQFIFQYYREEENGRGNFPPRFSGLQFPNYSSELNVNALELDDSALYLCASSPERGPGVEQFFGPGTRLTVL.

The rearrangement links TRBV7-2 to TRBJ1-5, with 9 bases that match TRBD1. The CDR3 is 13 residues long. V dropped 4 bases and J dropped 7; count of bases not matched to a gene: 2. CDR1 is SGHTA, CDR2 FQGNSA, per germline. This CDR3 reads CASSSDRGQPQHF. CDR3 DNA: TGTGCCAGCAGCTCGGACAGGGGACAGCCCCAGCATTTT.

The CDR3 nucleotides read TGTGCCAGCAGCAGGCCGGGGATGAACACTGAAGCTTTCTTT. Encoded protein: CASSRPGMNTEAFF. The genes are TRBV11-2 and TRBJ1-1; D gene ambiguous. The CDR3 spans 14 residues. Trimming cost V 5 bases and J 0 bases, with 10 bases left between them. Germline loops: CDR1 SGHAT, CDR2 FQNNGV.

The chain links TRBV6-5 to TRBJ1-2; possibly TRBD1 for D (6 bases). Deletions cut 4 bases from V and 8 bases from J, with 17 bases between. The CDR3 is made up of 14 amino acids. Germline V gene data show CDR1 as MNHEY and CDR2 as SVGAGI. The CDR3 nucleotides read TGTGCCAGCAGTTTACAGGGATGGGAGCACGGCTACACCTTC. It yields the protein CASSLQGWEHGYTF.

This chain joins TRBV29-1 and TRBJ2-7; weak D call: TRBD1 (7 bases). The CDR3 length is 12 residues. V was pared by 6 bases and J by 0 bases, with 9 bases between. The germline gives CDR1 SQVTM, CDR2 ANQGSEA. In DNA, the CDR3 is TGCAGCGTGCGGGACAGCTCCTACGAGCAGTACTTC. It translates to CSVRDSSYEQYF.

The chain joins TRBV6-5 to TRBJ2-1; D possibly corresponds to TRBD1 (6 bases). V was trimmed by 6 bases and J by 4 bases, leaving 10 bases between them. CDR3 length: 13 amino acids. From germline, CDR1 is MNHEY and CDR2 SVGAGI. This CDR3 is CASSQGQYNEQFF. CDR3 coding DNA: TGTGCCAGCAGCCAGGGACAATACAATGAGCAGTTCTTC.

The gene calls are TRBV7-8 and TRBJ1-1; 7 positions match TRBD1. The CDR3 runs to 14 residues. Germline CDR1 reads SGHVS; CDR2 reads FQNEAQ. The J segment lost 3 bases and the V segment lost 1 base, leaving 2 bases of the junction unmatched. CDR3 sequence reads: CASSLDRGYTEAFF. CDR3 in DNA: TGTGCCAGCAGCTTAGACAGGGGTTACACTGAAGCTTTCTTT.

In DNA form, the CDR3 reads TGCGCCAGCAGTCCGGGACAGGTACCCGGCTATGGCTACACCTTC. This encodes CASSPGQVPGYGYTF. This sequence joins TRBV5-1 and TRBJ1-2; 8 nucleotides agree with TRBD1. There are 15 residues in the CDR3. J gave up 4 bases and V 5 bases, and 10 bases lay outside the gene matches. The germline V gene has CDR1 SGHRS and CDR2 YFSETQ.

The chain carries TRBV13 and TRBJ2-5, with 7 bases lining up with TRBD2. This CDR3 comprises 14 residues. J lost 3 bases, V lost 5 bases, and 6 bases had no gene match. From germline, CDR1 is PRHDT and CDR2 FYEKMQ (reference sequence). The CDR3, as DNA: TGTGCCAGCAGCCCATGGGGAGGGAAAGAGACCCAGTACTTC. Amino acids: CASSPWGGKETQYF.

The gene calls are TRBV5-1 and TRBJ2-1; no definite D call. Trimming took off 1 base at V and 1 base at J, with 6 bases between the two ends. The CDR3 is 14 amino acids. The germline V gene encodes CDR1 SGHRS and CDR2 YFSETQ. CDR3 DNA sequence: TGCGCCAGCAGCTTGTCACTTTCCTACAATGAGCAGTTCTTC. It yields the protein CASSLSLSYNEQFF.

The chain links TRBV5-6 to TRBJ1-5, with TRBD1 identical over 7 bases. The V gene end was trimmed by 4 bases and the J gene end by 2 bases; junction bases not matched to a gene: 12. CDR3 length: 17 residues. Germline-derived CDR1 and CDR2 are SGHDT and YYEEEE. CDR3 coding DNA: TGTGCCAGCAGCCCGTGGGGAAGGGGGCTTGGCAATCAGCCCCAGCATTTT. Amino acids: CASSPWGRGLGNQPQHF.

The CDR3 nucleotides are TGTGCCTGGAGTGTACAGGAGGGGCAGCCCCAGCATTTT. Translation: CAWSVQEGQPQHF. The genes are TRBV30 and TRBJ1-5; TRBD1 is a possible D gene (5 bases). With 0 bases removed from V and 7 bases from J, the gap between germline ends came to 10 bases. This CDR3 is 13 amino acids long. Germline loops: CDR1 GTSNPN, CDR2 SVGIG (reference sequence). The variable domain in full, with the rest retrieved from reference TRBV30 and TRBJ1-5, is SQTIHQWPATLVQPVGSPLSLECTVEGTSNPNLYWYRQAAGRGLQLLFYSVGIGQISSEVPQNLSASRPQDRQFILSSKKLLLSDSGFYLCAWSVQEGQPQHFGDGTRLSIL.

CDR3 residues: CASSRQGNNEQFF. The DNA of the CDR3 is TGTGCCAGCTCGAGACAGGGCAACAATGAGCAGTTCTTC. The chain has TRBV18 and TRBJ2-1; 7 nucleotides line up with TRBD1. V lost 6 bases, J lost 5 bases, and 4 bases stayed unmatched. The CDR3 consists of 13 residues. Germline V gives CDR1 KGHSH, CDR2 LQKENI.

The chain carries TRBV7-2 and TRBJ2-1; TRBD2 is a possible D gene (5 bases). The CDR3 spans 14 residues. The V end lost 2 bases, the J end lost 6 bases, and 11 bases lay between the germline ends. Germline CDR1 is SGHTA and CDR2 is FQGNSA. CDR3 loop: CASSLPRTVNEQFF. The DNA of the CDR3 is TGTGCCAGCAGCTTACCCAGGACTGTCAATGAGCAGTTCTTC.

V gene TRBV5-1 combines with J gene TRBJ2-1, with TRBD2 matching 12 bases. The CDR3 covers 19 residues. Germline V lookup: CDR1 SGHRS, CDR2 YFSETQ. The V and J ends lost 4 bases and 4 bases, in that order; junction bases with no gene match: 15. The CDR3 DNA reads TGCGCCAGCAGCCCCTCGCCTAGCGGGGGGGCCCCATCTTACAATGAGCAGTTCTTC. It yields the protein CASSPSPSGGAPSYNEQFF.